Below are 8 T cell receptor beta chains sequenced from a single sample in a study of molecular identifiers for immune sequencing clone quantification. TCRdb reprocessed the PCR reads with MiXCR, giving one entry per CDR3 protein. The sample contains about 640,000 distinct CDR3 sequences, 20% of which appear only once. Sequenced sample: naive CD8+ T cells from blood, with Jurkat cell RNA spiked in. Subset indicated: FACS-sorted CD8+CD4-CCR7+CD45RA+ naive T cells. The origin of the receptors is a human donor in good health. Some libraries in this study had Jurkat cell RNA spiked in.

About this clonotype itself: Here the CDR3 omits its conserved ending phenylalanine or tryptophan, so a read error is the likely source. The chain links TRBV4-1 to TRBJ1-1; D is unclear. In germline, CDR1 is MGHRA, CDR2 YSYEKL. The CDR3 has 15 amino acids. The V and J ends lost 2 bases and 1 base respectively, with 11 bases between them. The CDR3 loop reads CASSQPMAGNTEAFS. The CDR3 coding sequence is TGCGCCAGCAGCCAACCCATGGCCGGGAACACTGAAGCTTTCTCT.

This clonotype was picked up many times. The chain couples TRBV20-1 to TRBJ2-7; 7 bases fit TRBD1. The germline V gene encodes CDR1 DFQATT and CDR2 SNEGSKA (reference sequence). The CDR3 spans 13 residues. J gave up 2 bases and V 0 bases, and 1 base lay outside the gene matches. For the CDR3, the DNA is TGCAGTGCTAGAGAGGGGACAGCCTACGAGCAGTACTTC. It yields the protein CSAREGTAYEQYF.

This clonotype was seen once. This may stem from a read error, because a much larger clone lies one nucleotide away. The chain uses TRBV21-1 and TRBJ2-1; the table's D gene call, TRBD1, was not cross checked with the DNA. TRBV21-1 constitutes a pseudogene. This CDR3 is built from 12 residues. The CDR3 is CASSKIETVSLF. CDR3 bases: TGTGCCAGCAGCAAAATCGAGACAGTTTCGCTCTTC.

The sample holds many counts of this clonotype. The chain carries TRBV29-1 and TRBJ2-5; possibly TRBD1 or TRBD2 for D (5 bases each). The CDR3 is 13 amino acids. Trimming shortened V by 6 bases and J by 3 bases, and 14 bases separated the two germline ends. Per the germline V gene, CDR1 is SQVTM and CDR2 is ANQGSEA. The CDR3 nucleotides are TGCAGCGTGGGACCTCCGAGGGAAGAGACCCAGTACTTC. It translates to CSVGPPREETQYF.

As concerns this clonotype: Since a much larger clone is just one base distant, this may be a read error. V and J are TRBV6-5 and TRBJ2-3; 10 nucleotides line up with TRBD1. The CDR3 consists of 16 residues. Germline assignment: CDR1 MNHEY and CDR2 SVGAGI. The CDR3 DNA is TGTGCCTGCAGCTTCGATCGACAGGGGGCATCAGATACGCAGTATTTT. Its protein is CACSFDRQGASDTQYF.

This clonotype has ten or more counts. This CDR3 is CATEVFYRVTASNNEQFF. In DNA form, the CDR3 reads TGTGCCACCGAAGTATTTTATAGGGTAACGGCGAGTAACAATGAGCAGTTCTTC. The chain is built from TRBV24-1 and TRBJ2-1, with D unresolved. CDR1 and CDR2 from the germline V gene are KGHDR and SFDVKD. This CDR3 has 18 residues. With 9 bases removed from V and 5 bases from J, the gap between germline ends came to 28 bases.

In regard to this clonotype: Since a much larger clone is just one base distant, this may be a read error. No conserved phenylalanine or tryptophan is present at the end of the CDR3, so a read error is the likely explanation. V is TRBV27 and J is TRBJ2-1; 16 nucleotides align to TRBD2. The length of the CDR3 is 17 residues. V lost 8 bases to trimming and J lost 6 bases; unmatched junction nucleotides: 10. The germline V gene has CDR1 MNHEY and CDR2 SMNVEV (reference sequence). CDR3 nucleotide sequence: TGTGCCAGCGGAATCACCGGGACTAGCGGGAGGGCCAATGAGCAGTTCTCC. It translates to CASGITGTSGRANEQFS.

This clonotype showed up many times. V usage is TRBV6-5 and J usage is TRBJ1-1; weak D call: TRBD1 (5 bases). Germline V gene sequence: CDR1 MNHEY, CDR2 SVGAGI. The germline V and J ends were trimmed by 2 bases and 9 bases, with 10 bases remaining between them. The CDR3 runs 12 residues. For the CDR3, the DNA is TGTGCCAGCAGTTACGAGGCAGGGCAAGCTTTCTTT. Protein product: CASSYEAGQAFF.